Listed below are T cell receptor beta chains from one sample, sequenced in a study of identical twins. TCRdb reprocessed the 5' RACE reads with MiXCR, giving one entry per CDR3 protein. The table shows around 480,000 distinct CDR3 sequences, with 12% to 15% occurring only once. The same sample was also studied in work on yellow fever vaccine responses in identical twins.

The source material was CD4+ T cells sorted from blood. These receptors originate from a woman under 30 in good health. Each CDR3 is given with its conserved first and last residue. D genes are given only for firm matches. Clone size appears in some rows only: once, few, many, or a class for an expanded clone.

clone size,J gene,D gene,V gene,CDR3 length,CDR3 protein,CDR3 DNA
few,TRBJ2-1,-,TRBV19,14,CASSIRVGYNEQFF,TGTGCCAGTAGCATCAGGGTGGGGTACAATGAGCAGTTCTTC
-,TRBJ2-7,TRBD2,TRBV12-3/TRBV12-4,16,CASSLGGGTLDDEQYF,TGTGCCAGCAGTTTAGGCGGGGGGACCCTCGACGACGAGCAGTACTTC
few,TRBJ2-1,TRBD2,TRBV4-3,16,CASSQDWTSGMYEQFF,TGCGCCAGCAGCCAAGACTGGACTAGCGGGATGTATGAGCAGTTCTTC
many,TRBJ2-1,TRBD2,TRBV5-1,19,CASSLTSGRVPRPYNEQFF,TGCGCCAGCAGCCTAACTAGCGGGAGGGTCCCCCGCCCCTACAATGAGCAGTTCTTC
few,TRBJ2-7,TRBD1,TRBV7-2,17,CASSLGQGGSGSFGQYF,TGTGCCAGCAGCTTGGGACAGGGGGGGAGCGGGAGCTTTGGGCAGTACTTC
-,TRBJ2-2,-,TRBV20-1,14,CSAPTGANTGELFF,TGCAGTGCCCCTACGGGGGCGAACACCGGGGAGCTGTTTTTT
-,TRBJ2-5,-,TRBV7-2,13,CASSLEIGETQYF,TGTGCCAGCAGCTTAGAGATCGGAGAGACCCAGTACTTC
many,TRBJ2-4,-,TRBV5-1,15,CASIILSGFGNIQYF,TGCGCCAGCATCATTTTATCGGGGTTTGGAAACATTCAGTACTTC
few,TRBJ2-1,TRBD2,TRBV28,16,CASSETGTSRYNEQFF,TGTGCCAGCAGCGAAACCGGGACTAGCAGATACAATGAGCAGTTCTTC
few,TRBJ2-5,TRBD1,TRBV7-2,16,CASSLAGQGAGETQYF,TGTGCCAGCAGCTTAGCGGGCCAGGGGGCTGGAGAGACCCAGTACTTC
once,TRBJ2-7,-,TRBV5-6,14,CASCRAGGAYEQYF,TGTGCCAGCTGCCGGGCCGGCGGAGCCTACGAGCAGTACTTC
many,TRBJ2-1,TRBD1,TRBV28,14,CASYRTGGKGEQFF,TGTGCCAGCTATAGGACAGGGGGCAAGGGTGAGCAGTTCTTC
few,TRBJ2-1,-,TRBV2,14,CASRTDNRNNEQFF,TGTGCCAGCAGGACGGATAATCGCAACAATGAGCAGTTCTTC
many,TRBJ2-1,TRBD2,TRBV12-3/TRBV12-4,14,CASSLSSGANEQFF,TGTGCCAGCAGTTTAAGTAGCGGGGCTAATGAGCAGTTCTTC
few,TRBJ2-1,-,TRBV10-3,16,CAISELGRSSYNEQFF,TGTGCCATCAGTGAGTTGGGCCGGAGCTCCTACAATGAGCAGTTCTTC
-,TRBJ2-2,TRBD2,TRBV20-1,20,CSARVFRTSGSSLNTGELFF,TGCAGTGCTAGAGTATTCAGGACTAGCGGGAGTTCCCTAAACACCGGGGAGCTGTTTTTT
few,TRBJ1-2,-,TRBV2,15,CASSVSLRAPDGYTF,TGTGCCAGCAGCGTTAGCCTCCGGGCACCCGATGGCTACACCTTC
-,TRBJ1-1,-,TRBV7-9,12,CASASRDTEAFF,TGTGCCAGCGCCAGTAGGGACACTGAAGCTTTCTTT
-,TRBJ2-3,TRBD2,TRBV4-3,16,CASSQAAGGDTDTQYF,TGCGCCAGCAGCCAAGCGGCGGGAGGTGACACAGATACGCAGTATTTT
many,TRBJ2-5,-,TRBV7-2,17,CASSLGVSENVLETQYF,TGTGCCAGCAGCTTAGGGGTTAGCGAAAATGTATTAGAGACCCAGTACTTC
-,TRBJ2-1,-,TRBV5-1,12,CASSFNSNEQFF,TGCGCCAGCAGCTTCAACAGCAATGAGCAGTTCTTC
many,TRBJ2-1,TRBD1,TRBV5-6,15,CASRHTGVIYNEQFF,TGTGCCAGCCGCCATACAGGGGTGATTTACAATGAGCAGTTCTTC